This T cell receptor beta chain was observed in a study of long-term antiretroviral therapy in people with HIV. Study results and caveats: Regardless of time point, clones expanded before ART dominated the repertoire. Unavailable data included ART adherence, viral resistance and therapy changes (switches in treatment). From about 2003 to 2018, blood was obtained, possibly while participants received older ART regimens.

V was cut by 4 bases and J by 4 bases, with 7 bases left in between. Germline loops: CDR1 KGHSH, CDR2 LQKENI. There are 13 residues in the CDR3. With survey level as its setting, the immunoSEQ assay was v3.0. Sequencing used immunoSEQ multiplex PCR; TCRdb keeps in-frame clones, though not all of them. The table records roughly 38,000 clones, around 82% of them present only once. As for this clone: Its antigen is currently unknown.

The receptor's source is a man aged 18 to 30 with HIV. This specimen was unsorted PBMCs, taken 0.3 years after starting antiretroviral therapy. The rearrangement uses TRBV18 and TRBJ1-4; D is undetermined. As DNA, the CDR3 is TGTGCCAGCTCACAGATTATTAATGAAAAACTGTTTTTT. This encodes CASSQIINEKLFF.